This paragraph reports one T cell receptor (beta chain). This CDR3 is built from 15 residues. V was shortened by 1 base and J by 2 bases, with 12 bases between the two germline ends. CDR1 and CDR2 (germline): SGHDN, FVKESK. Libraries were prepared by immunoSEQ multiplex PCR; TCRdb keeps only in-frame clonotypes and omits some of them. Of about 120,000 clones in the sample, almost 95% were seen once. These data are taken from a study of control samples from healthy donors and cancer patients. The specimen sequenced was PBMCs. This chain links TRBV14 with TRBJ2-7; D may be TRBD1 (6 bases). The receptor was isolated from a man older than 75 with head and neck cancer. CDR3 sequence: CASSQVSGHPYEQYF. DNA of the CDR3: TGTGCCAGCAGCCAAGTGTCGGGACACCCCTACGAGCAGTACTTC.